This note documents a single T cell receptor (beta chain) sequence. What it recognizes is unknown. Patients included in sequencing had previously demonstrated CD8+CD57+ cell expansion by flow cytometry. Every patient presented with severe acquired aplastic anemia. No therapy was given to patients before blood sampling. Investigators profiled TCR beta VDJ and CDR3 from genomic DNA template. A single record per CDR3 protein comes from TCRdb applying MiXCR to the reads. The sample includes under 250,000 distinct CDR3 sequences, 50% to 70% of them seen just once. Germline assignment: CDR1 SEHNR and CDR2 FQNEAQ (reference sequence). CDR3 length: 17 residues. Losses at the gene ends were 5 bases for V and 1 base for J; bases not matched to a gene: 9. The sample comes from a study of CD8+CD57+ T cells in acquired aplastic anemia. Across the study: Sorted CD4+ and CD8+ cells yielded roughly 3 ug of DNA on average.

Study-wide points: Significant differences in CD8+ Simpson's diversity were not observed between patients and controls.

This receptor was obtained from a human donor with aplastic anemia. The sequencing input was sorted CD4+, CD8+, or CD8+CD57+ T cells (not recorded which) from PBMCs. The chain combines TRBV7-9 with TRBJ2-2; 8 positions match TRBD2. The DNA for the CDR3 is TGTGCCAGCAGCCGACCAGTTAGCGGGGAGAACACCGGGGAGCTGTTTTTT. This sequence encodes CASSRPVSGENTGELFF.